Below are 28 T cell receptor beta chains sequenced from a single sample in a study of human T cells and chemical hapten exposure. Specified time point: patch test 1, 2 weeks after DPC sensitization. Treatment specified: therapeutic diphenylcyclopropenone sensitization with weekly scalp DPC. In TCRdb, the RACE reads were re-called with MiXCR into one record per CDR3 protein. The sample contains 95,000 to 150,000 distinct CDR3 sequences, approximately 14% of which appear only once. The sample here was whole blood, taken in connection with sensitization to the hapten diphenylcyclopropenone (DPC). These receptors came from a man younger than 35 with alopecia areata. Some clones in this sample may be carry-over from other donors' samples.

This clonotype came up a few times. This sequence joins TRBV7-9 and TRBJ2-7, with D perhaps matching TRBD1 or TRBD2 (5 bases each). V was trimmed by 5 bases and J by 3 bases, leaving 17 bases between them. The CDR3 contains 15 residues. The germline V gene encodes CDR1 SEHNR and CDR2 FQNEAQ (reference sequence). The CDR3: CASSPNWDAGYEQYF. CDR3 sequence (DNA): TGTGCCAGCAGCCCTAACTGGGACGCCGGCTACGAGCAGTACTTC.

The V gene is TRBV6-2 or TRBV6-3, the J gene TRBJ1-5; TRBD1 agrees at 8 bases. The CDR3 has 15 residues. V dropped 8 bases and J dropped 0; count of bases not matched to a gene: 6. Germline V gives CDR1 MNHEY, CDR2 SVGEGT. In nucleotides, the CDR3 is TGTGCCAGCGGCCGGACAGGGCGTAGCAATCAGCCCCAGCATTTT. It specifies CASGRTGRSNQPQHF.

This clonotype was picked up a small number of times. CDR3 protein: CASSPPLVYEQYF. CDR3 nucleotide sequence: TGTGCCAGCAGTCCACCCCTGGTCTACGAGCAGTACTTC. V is TRBV12-3 or TRBV12-4 and J is TRBJ2-7; no clear D. This CDR3 comprises 13 residues. V lost 5 bases and J lost 3, with 11 bases in between.

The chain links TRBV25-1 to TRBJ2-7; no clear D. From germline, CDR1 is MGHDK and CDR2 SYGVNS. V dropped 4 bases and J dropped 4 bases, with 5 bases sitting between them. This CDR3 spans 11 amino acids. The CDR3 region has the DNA TGTGCCAGCAGTGCTGCATACGAGCAGTACTTC. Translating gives CASSAAYEQYF.

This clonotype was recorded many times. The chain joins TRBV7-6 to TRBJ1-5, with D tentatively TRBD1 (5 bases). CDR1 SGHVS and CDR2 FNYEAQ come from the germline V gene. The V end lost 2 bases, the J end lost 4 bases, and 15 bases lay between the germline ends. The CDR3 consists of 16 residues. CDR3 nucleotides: TGTGCCAGCAGCTTAAGGCAGGGCTCGTTTAATCAGCCCCAGCATTTT. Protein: CASSLRQGSFNQPQHF.

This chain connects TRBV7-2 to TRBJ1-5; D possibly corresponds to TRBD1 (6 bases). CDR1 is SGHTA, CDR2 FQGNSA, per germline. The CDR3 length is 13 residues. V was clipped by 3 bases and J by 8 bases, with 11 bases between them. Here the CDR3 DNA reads TGTGCCAGCAGCTTCGAGGGGGGAAAGCCCCAGCATTTT. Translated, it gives CASSFEGGKPQHF.

CDR3 DNA: TGTGCCATCAGCAACTCAATGGCTGAAGCTTTCTTT. Translated: CAISNSMAEAFF. The chain recombines TRBV10-3 with TRBJ1-1, with D uncertain. This CDR3 has 12 amino acids. Trimming removed 6 bases from V and 6 bases from J, with 11 bases in between. Looked up from germline, CDR1 is ENHRY and CDR2 is SYGVKD.

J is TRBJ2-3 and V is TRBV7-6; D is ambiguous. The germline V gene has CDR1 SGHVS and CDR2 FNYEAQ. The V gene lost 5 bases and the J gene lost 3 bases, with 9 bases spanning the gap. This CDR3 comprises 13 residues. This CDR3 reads CASSPSHTDTQYF. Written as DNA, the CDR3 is TGTGCCAGCAGCCCGTCACATACAGATACGCAGTATTTT.

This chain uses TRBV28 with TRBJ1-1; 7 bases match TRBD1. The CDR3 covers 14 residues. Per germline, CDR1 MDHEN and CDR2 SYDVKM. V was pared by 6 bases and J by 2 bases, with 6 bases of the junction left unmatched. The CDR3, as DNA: TGTGCCAGCAGAAACAGGGGCCCAAACACTGAAGCTTTCTTT. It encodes CASRNRGPNTEAFF.

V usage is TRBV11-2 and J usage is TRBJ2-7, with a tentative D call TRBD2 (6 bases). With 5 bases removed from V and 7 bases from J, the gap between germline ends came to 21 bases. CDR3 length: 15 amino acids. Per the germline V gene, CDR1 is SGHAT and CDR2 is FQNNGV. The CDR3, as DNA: TGTGCCAGCAGCCCGCGGGGACCTGCACGTGGAGAGCAGTACTTC. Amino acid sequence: CASSPRGPARGEQYF.

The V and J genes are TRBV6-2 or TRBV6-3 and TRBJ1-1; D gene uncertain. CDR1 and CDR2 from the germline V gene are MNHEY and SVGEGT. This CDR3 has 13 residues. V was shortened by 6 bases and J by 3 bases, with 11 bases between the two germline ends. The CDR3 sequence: CASSALLDTEAFF. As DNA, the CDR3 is TGTGCCAGCAGCGCCTTGTTGGACACTGAAGCTTTCTTT.

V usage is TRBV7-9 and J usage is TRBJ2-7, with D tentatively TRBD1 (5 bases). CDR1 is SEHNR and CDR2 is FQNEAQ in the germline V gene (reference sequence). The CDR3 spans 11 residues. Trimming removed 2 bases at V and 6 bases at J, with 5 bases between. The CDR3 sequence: CASSLRGEQYV. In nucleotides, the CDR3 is TGTGCCAGCAGCTTAAGGGGCGAGCAGTACGTC.

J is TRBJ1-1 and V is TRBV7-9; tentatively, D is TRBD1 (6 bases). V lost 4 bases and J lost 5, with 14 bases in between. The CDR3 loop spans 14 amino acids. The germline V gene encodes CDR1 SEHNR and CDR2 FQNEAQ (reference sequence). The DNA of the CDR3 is TGTGCCAGCAGCTCCGAGGGGGGGCGGACTGAAGCTTTCTTT. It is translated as CASSSEGGRTEAFF.

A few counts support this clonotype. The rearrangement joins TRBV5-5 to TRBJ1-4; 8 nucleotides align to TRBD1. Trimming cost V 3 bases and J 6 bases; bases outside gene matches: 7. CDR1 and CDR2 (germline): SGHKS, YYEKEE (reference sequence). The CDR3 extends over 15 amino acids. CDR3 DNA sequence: TGTGCCAGCAGCTCGCCCAGGGGGCTGGATGAAAAACTGTTTTTT. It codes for CASSSPRGLDEKLFF.

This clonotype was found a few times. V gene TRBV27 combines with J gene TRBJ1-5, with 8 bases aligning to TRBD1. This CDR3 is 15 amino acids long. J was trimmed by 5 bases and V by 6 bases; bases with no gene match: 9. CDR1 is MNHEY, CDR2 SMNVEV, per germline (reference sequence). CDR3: CASRPIGTGYQPQHF. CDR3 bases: TGTGCCAGCAGACCTATCGGGACAGGTTATCAGCCCCAGCATTTT.

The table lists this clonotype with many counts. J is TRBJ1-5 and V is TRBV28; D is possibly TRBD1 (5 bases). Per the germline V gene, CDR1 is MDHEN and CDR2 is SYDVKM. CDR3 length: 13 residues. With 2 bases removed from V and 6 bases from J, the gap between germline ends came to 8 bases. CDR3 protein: CASSLDGGQPQHF. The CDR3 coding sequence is TGTGCCAGCAGTTTAGACGGGGGTCAGCCCCAGCATTTT.

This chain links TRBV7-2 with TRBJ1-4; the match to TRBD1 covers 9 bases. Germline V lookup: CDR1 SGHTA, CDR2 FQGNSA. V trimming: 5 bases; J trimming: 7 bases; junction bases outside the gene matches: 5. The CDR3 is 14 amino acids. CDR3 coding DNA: TGTGCCAGCAGCCCCGGGACAGGGATTGAAAAACTGTTTTTT. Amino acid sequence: CASSPGTGIEKLFF.

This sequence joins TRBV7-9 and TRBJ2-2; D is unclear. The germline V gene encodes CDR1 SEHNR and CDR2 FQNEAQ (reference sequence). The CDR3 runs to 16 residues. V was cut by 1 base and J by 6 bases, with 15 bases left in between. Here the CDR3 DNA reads TGTGCCAGCAGCTTAGAGATCACGGGTCCATCCGGGGAGCTGTTTTTT. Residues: CASSLEITGPSGELFF.

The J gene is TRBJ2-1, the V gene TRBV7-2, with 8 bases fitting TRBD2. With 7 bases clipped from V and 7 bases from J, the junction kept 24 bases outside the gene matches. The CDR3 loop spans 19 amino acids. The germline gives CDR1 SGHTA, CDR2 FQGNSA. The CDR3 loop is CASTETAGGPGLTLNEQFF. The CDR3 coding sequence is TGTGCCAGCACCGAGACCGCGGGGGGCCCAGGGTTAACCCTTAATGAGCAGTTCTTC.

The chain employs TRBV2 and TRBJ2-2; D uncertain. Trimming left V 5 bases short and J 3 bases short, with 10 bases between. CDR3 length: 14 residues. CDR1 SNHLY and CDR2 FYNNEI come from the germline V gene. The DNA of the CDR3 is TGTGCCAGCAGTCCTCCGCGTCACACCGGGGAGCTGTTTTTT. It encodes CASSPPRHTGELFF.

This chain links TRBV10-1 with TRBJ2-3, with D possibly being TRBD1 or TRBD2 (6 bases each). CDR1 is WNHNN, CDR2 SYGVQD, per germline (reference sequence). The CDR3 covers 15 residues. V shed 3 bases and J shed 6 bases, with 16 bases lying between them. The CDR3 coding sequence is TGCGCCAGCAGTGAACAGGGACTGCGGCTTGATACGCAGTATTTT. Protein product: CASSEQGLRLDTQYF.

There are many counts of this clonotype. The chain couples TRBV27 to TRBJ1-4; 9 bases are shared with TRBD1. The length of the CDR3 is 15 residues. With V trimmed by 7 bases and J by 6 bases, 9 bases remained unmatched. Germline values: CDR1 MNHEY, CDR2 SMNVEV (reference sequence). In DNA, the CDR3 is TGTGCCAGCATGAGACAGGGGGTTGGCGATGAAAAACTGTTTTTT. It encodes CASMRQGVGDEKLFF. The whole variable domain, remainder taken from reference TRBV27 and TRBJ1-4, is EAQVTQNPRYLITVTGKKLTVTCSQNMNHEYMSWYRQDPGLGLRQIYYSMNVEVTDKGDVPEGYKVSRKEKRNFPLILESPSPNQTSLYFCASMRQGVGDEKLFFGSGTQLSVL.

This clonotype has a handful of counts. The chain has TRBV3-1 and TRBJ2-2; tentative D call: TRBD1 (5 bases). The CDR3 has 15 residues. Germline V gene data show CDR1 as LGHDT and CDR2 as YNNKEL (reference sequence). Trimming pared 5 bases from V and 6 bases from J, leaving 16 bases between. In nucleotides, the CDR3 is TGTGCCAGCAGCACAACTCCAGGGATCTCCGGGGAGCTGTTTTTT. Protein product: CASSTTPGISGELFF.

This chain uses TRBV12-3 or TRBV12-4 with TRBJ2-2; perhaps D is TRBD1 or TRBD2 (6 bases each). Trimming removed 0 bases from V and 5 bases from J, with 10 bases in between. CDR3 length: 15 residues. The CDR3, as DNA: TGTGCCAGCAGTTTAGCCGGGGGCTATACCGGGGAGCTGTTTTTT. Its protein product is CASSLAGGYTGELFF.

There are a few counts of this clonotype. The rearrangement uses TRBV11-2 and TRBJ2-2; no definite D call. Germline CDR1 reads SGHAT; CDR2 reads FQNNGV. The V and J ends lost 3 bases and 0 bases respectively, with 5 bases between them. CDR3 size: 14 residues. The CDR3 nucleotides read TGTGCCAGCAGCTTCTTCACGAACACCGGGGAGCTGTTTTTT. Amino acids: CASSFFTNTGELFF.

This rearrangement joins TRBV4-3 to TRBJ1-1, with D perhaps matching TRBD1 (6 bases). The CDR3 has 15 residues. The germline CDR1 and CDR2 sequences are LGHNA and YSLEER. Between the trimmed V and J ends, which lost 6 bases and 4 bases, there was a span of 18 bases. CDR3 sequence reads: CASRLARGGGTEAFF. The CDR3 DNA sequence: TGCGCCAGCAGACTCGCCAGGGGCGGGGGCACTGAAGCTTTCTTT.

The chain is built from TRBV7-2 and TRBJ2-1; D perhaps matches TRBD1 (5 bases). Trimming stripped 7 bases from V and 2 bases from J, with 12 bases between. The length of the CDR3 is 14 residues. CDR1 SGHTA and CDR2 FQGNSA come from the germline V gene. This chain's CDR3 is CASIKQGPYNEQFF. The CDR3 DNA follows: TGTGCCAGCATCAAGCAGGGCCCCTACAATGAGCAGTTCTTC.

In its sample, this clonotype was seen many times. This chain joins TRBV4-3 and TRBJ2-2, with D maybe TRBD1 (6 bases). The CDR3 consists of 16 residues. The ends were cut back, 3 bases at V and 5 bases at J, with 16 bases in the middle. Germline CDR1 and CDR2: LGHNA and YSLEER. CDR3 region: CASSQGSQGRTGELFF. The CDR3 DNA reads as TGCGCCAGCAGCCAGGGTTCACAGGGACGGACCGGGGAGCTGTTTTTT.